Each of the 8 T cell receptor beta chains below was sequenced from the same sample in a study of T cells in Graves' hyperthyroidism and ophthalmopathy. TCR beta CDR3 region amplification was performed from RNA transcripts. HTBI primers drove first-round RT-PCR of the TCR CDR3. MiXCR was run by TCRdb on the multiplex PCR reads, yielding one entry per CDR3 protein. The sample contains around 490,000 distinct CDR3 sequences, just under 20% of which appear only once. Sequencing was performed on blood. The receptors here all came from a man aged 35 to 55 with Graves' ophthalmopathy.

The CDR3 loop reads CASSKRTGTSGRGHEQFF. The CDR3 DNA reads as TGTGCCAGCTCCAAACGCACCGGGACTAGCGGGAGAGGGCATGAGCAGTTCTTC. The gene calls are TRBV7-2 and TRBJ2-1; TRBD2 matches 14 bases. The J segment lost 8 bases and the V segment lost 8 bases, leaving 17 bases of the junction unmatched. The CDR3 runs 18 residues. The germline gives CDR1 SGHTA, CDR2 FQGNSA.

In its sample, this clonotype was seen a few times. The chain recombines TRBV6-1 with TRBJ2-1; 8 positions match TRBD2. With V trimmed by 2 bases and J by 2 bases, 14 bases remained unmatched. Germline values: CDR1 MNHNS, CDR2 SASEGT. The CDR3 has 19 amino acids. CDR3 bases: TGTGCCAGCAGTGAAAGTATGGGCGGGAGGATCTACCCCTACAATGAGCAGTTCTTC. Translating it yields CASSESMGGRIYPYNEQFF.

This clonotype occurred many times. V usage is TRBV7-9 and J usage is TRBJ2-7; a weak D match, TRBD1 (6 bases). Germline CDR1 and CDR2: SEHNR and FQNEAQ (reference sequence). The CDR3 has 16 amino acids. V was clipped by 5 bases and J by 6 bases, with 23 bases between them. Written as DNA, the CDR3 is TGTGCCAGCAGCCCGACGACAGGCGCGGAGGAGGTCGAGCAGTACTTC. Its translation: CASSPTTGAEEVEQYF.

This clonotype appeared a few times. The chain carries TRBV12-3 or TRBV12-4 and TRBJ2-1; TRBD1 might be the D (5 bases). V lost 4 bases and J 12 bases, leaving 16 bases between the germline ends. This CDR3 is 13 amino acids long. CDR3 region: CASSSGLRVWQFF. The CDR3 DNA follows: TGTGCCAGCAGTTCGGGCCTCAGGGTATGGCAGTTCTTC.

The chain's CDR3 is CASSLDGRFGEQYF. The CDR3 bases are TGTGCCAGCAGCTTAGACGGGAGGTTCGGCGAGCAGTACTTC. This chain joins TRBV7-3 and TRBJ2-7, with TRBD2 matching 7 bases. Germline lookup yields CDR1 SGHTA and CDR2 FQGTGA. The junction had 7 bases not matched to a gene; V was cut back by 2 bases and J by 6 bases. This CDR3 region has 14 residues.

This sequence joins TRBV18 and TRBJ2-1; 13 bases line up with TRBD2. The CDR3 loop spans 17 amino acids. Germline CDR1 is KGHSH and CDR2 is LQKENI. Losses at the gene ends were 2 bases for V and 10 bases for J; bases not matched to a gene: 11. The CDR3 DNA follows: TGTGCCAGCTCACCAAGTGGCCATAGACTAGCGGGGGGCGAGCAGTTCTTC. Residues: CASSPSGHRLAGGEQFF.

In this sample, this clonotype turned up many times. The CDR3 sequence is CAWGPRVHEQYF. For the CDR3, the DNA is TGTGCCTGGGGTCCCAGGGTCCACGAGCAGTACTTC. The rearrangement links TRBV30 to TRBJ2-7; perhaps TRBD1 as D (5 bases). The CDR3 has 12 residues. CDR1 is GTSNPN, CDR2 SVGIG, per germline (reference sequence). With 5 bases removed from V and 5 bases from J, the gap between germline ends came to 13 bases.

The rearrangement links TRBV6-1 to TRBJ1-6; D is uncertain. Trimming took off 1 base at V and 7 bases at J, with 11 bases between the two ends. CDR1 is MNHNS, CDR2 SASEGT, per germline. The CDR3 has 15 residues. CDR3 bases: TGTGCCAGCAGTGAAGGGACGGGGAAGAATTCACCCCTCCACTTT. Translation gives CASSEGTGKNSPLHF.